The 10 T cell receptor beta chains given below trace back to one sample, sequenced in a study of shared T cell receptors in the human thymus. Libraries were prepared by immunoSEQ multiplex PCR; TCRdb keeps only in-frame clonotypes and omits some of them. This table has hundreds of thousands of clones, 80% to 90% appearing once. This same sample was also taken into another study, of human thymus T cells.

Sample: thymocytes. Source of these receptors: a girl less than two years old with a congenital heart defect.

This chain links TRBV15 with TRBJ1-5; D not certain. V lost 1 base, J lost 2 bases, and 9 bases lay in between. Germline CDR1 LNHNV, CDR2 YYDKDF (reference sequence). The CDR3 loop spans 15 amino acids. CDR3 nucleotides: TGTGCCACCAGCAGAGGGAGTGCAGGCAATCAGCCCCAGCATTTT. Translation: CATSRGSAGNQPQHF.

This chain joins TRBV5-6 and TRBJ1-6; D is ambiguous. The CDR3 is made up of 17 amino acids. V lost 0 bases, J lost 1 base, and 11 bases lay in between. CDR1 is SGHDT and CDR2 is YYEEEE in the germline V gene. The CDR3 reads CASSLEARSSYNSPLHF. Written as DNA, the CDR3 is TGTGCCAGCAGCTTGGAGGCCAGGTCATCCTATAATTCACCCCTCCACTTT.

The V gene is TRBV5-5, the J gene TRBJ2-1; TRBD2 aligns across 15 bases. The germline CDR1 and CDR2 sequences are SGHKS and YYEKEE (reference sequence). J was trimmed by 10 bases and V by 0 bases; bases with no gene match: 8. The CDR3 is 17 residues long. CDR3 sequence (DNA): TGTGCCAGCAGCTTGGCCGGGACTAGCGGGGGGTCGCGAGAGCAGTTCTTC. Its protein is CASSLAGTSGGSREQFF.

The chain is built from TRBV9 and TRBJ1-1, with a possible D match to TRBD1 (6 bases). Germline assignment: CDR1 SGDLS and CDR2 YYNGEE. CDR3 length: 19 residues. V was pared by 0 bases and J by 1 base, with 22 bases between. In nucleotides, the CDR3 is TGTGCCAGCAGCGTAGCGTACAGGGACACAAATACGACGAACACTGAAGCTTTCTTT. Its protein is CASSVAYRDTNTTNTEAFF. Filled out from reference TRBV9 and TRBJ1-1, the complete variable domain reads DSGVTQTPKHLITATGQRVTLRCSPRSGDLSVYWYQQSLDQGLQFLIQYYNGEERAKGNILERFSAQQFPDLHSELNLSSLELGDSALYFCASSVAYRDTNTTNTEAFFGQGTRLTVV.

This clone showed up just once. This chain uses TRBV11-2 with TRBJ1-5; a weak D match, TRBD1 (6 bases). Germline loops: CDR1 SGHAT, CDR2 FQNNGV. Deletions cut 5 bases from V and 0 bases from J, with 20 bases between. The CDR3 sequence is 18 residues long. CDR3 loop: CASSRGQIEGYSNQPQHF. CDR3 sequence (DNA): TGTGCCAGCAGCCGAGGACAGATAGAAGGCTATAGCAATCAGCCCCAGCATTTT. Full variable domain (remainder filled in from reference TRBV11-2 and TRBJ1-5): EAGVAQSPRYKIIEKRQSVAFWCNPISGHATLYWYQQILGQGPKLLIQFQNNGVVDDSQLPKDRFSAERLKGVDSTLKIQPAKLEDSAVYLCASSRGQIEGYSNQPQHFGDGTRLSIL.

A word on this clone: The same CDR3 is also encoded by other DNA sequences in this sample. The chain couples TRBV7-9 to TRBJ1-1; maybe TRBD1 (5 bases). This CDR3 spans 14 amino acids. Trimming removed 2 bases at V and 5 bases at J, with 12 bases between. Germline V gene sequence: CDR1 SEHNR, CDR2 FQNEAQ (reference sequence). CDR3 sequence: CASSLQGSGTEAFF. The CDR3 bases are TGTGCCAGCAGCTTACAGGGAAGTGGGACTGAAGCTTTCTTT.

The chain couples TRBV19 to TRBJ1-5; D possibly corresponds to TRBD1 (5 bases). With 2 bases removed from V and 0 bases from J, the gap between germline ends came to 14 bases. The V gene's germline CDR1 is LNHDA and CDR2 SQIVND (reference sequence). The length of the CDR3 is 17 residues. In DNA form, the CDR3 reads TGTGCCAGTAGTATAAGTCCAGGGTTGGATAGCAATCAGCCCCAGCATTTT. This gives the protein CASSISPGLDSNQPQHF. Full variable domain (outside the CDR3, taken from reference TRBV19 and TRBJ1-5): DGGITQSPKYLFRKEGQNVTLSCEQNLNHDAMYWYRQDPGQGLRLIYYSQIVNDFQKGDIAEGYSVSREKKESFPLTVTSAQKNPTAFYLCASSISPGLDSNQPQHFGDGTRLSIL.

The chain carries TRBV4-3 and TRBJ1-3; no firm D call. V lost 1 base to trimming and J lost 0 bases, with 13 bases between them. The CDR3 runs to 17 residues. Looked up from germline, CDR1 is LGHNA and CDR2 is YSLEER. The CDR3 protein is CASSQGQVEPSGNTIYF. In DNA form, the CDR3 reads TGCGCCAGCAGCCAAGGGCAGGTGGAACCCTCTGGAAACACCATATATTTT.

This CDR3 is CARQDTQYF. The CDR3 bases are TGTGCCAGACAAGATACGCAGTATTTT. V is TRBV2 and J is TRBJ2-3, with D uncertain. V gave up 9 bases and J gave up 5 bases, with 3 bases separating them. The CDR3 spans 9 residues. Germline V gene lookup returns CDR1 SNHLY and CDR2 FYNNEI.

The V call is TRBV7-9, the J call TRBJ2-1, with TRBD2 identical over 13 bases. Trimming took 5 bases from V and 5 from J; bases not matched to a gene: 15. CDR1 SEHNR and CDR2 FQNEAQ come from the germline V gene (reference sequence). The CDR3 covers 19 residues. The CDR3 here is CASSHSTSGGPWAHNEQFF. The CDR3 region has the DNA TGTGCCAGCAGCCACTCGACTAGCGGGGGGCCGTGGGCTCACAATGAGCAGTTCTTC. Looking up the rest from reference TRBV7-9 and TRBJ2-1 gives the full variable domain: DTGVSQNPRHKITKRGQNVTFRCDPISEHNRLYWYRQTLGQGPEFLTYFQNEAQLEKSRLLSDRFSAERPKGSFSTLEIQRTEQGDSAMYLCASSHSTSGGPWAHNEQFFGPGTRLTVL.